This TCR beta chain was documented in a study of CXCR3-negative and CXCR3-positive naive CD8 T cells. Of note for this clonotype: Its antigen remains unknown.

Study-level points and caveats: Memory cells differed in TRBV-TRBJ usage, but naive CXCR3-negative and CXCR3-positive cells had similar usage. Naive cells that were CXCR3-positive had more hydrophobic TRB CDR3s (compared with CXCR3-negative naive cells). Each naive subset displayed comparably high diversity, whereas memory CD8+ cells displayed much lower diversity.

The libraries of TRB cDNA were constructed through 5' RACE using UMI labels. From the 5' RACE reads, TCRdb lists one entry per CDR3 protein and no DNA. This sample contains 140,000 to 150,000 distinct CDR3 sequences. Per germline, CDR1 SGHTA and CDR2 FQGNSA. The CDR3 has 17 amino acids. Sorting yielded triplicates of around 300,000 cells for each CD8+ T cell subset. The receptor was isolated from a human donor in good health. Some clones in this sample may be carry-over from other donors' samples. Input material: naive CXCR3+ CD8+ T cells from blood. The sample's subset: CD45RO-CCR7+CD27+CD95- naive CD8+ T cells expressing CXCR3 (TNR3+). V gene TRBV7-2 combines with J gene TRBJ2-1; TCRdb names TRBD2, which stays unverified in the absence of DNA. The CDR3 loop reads CASSLEASGRALNEQFF. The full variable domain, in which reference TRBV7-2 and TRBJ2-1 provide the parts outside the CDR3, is GAGVSQSPSNKVTEKGKDVELRCDPISGHTALYWYRQSLGQGLEFLIYFQGNSAPDKSGLPSDRFSAERTGGSVSTLTIQRTQQEDSAVYLCASSLEASGRALNEQFFGPGTRLTVL.